This T cell receptor beta chain was retrieved from a study of blood T cell repertoires in COVID-19. Study summary: The United States, Italy and Spain provided the acute and convalescent COVID-19 samples.

Those who participated ranged in age from roughly 18 to 90 years and resided in 20 to 30 US areas. Cohorts were determined from participant-reported clinical history. This CDR3 is 14 amino acids long. Germline loops: CDR1 MNHEY, CDR2 SVGAGI. Trimming cost V 2 bases and J 8 bases, with 15 bases left between them. Authors' data handling: For nucleated cells, counts were estimated from reference gene primer amplification. Sequencing was performed with immunoSEQ multiplex PCR; in TCRdb, only in-frame clones are kept and a portion is missing. The D gene and trimming were derived from the DNA, and the V and J assignments and clone size from that table. The table includes fewer than 250,000 clones, about 89% detected once.

The rearrangement links TRBV6-5 to TRBJ1-1; D is perhaps TRBD1 (5 bases). Specimen: PBMCs or T cells enriched from blood (not recorded which). The source is a woman in her late teens or twenties who had recovered from COVID-19. In nucleotides, the CDR3 is TGTGCCAGCAGTTACGGCCAGGGAAGCGCCGAAGCTTTCTTT. It yields the protein CASSYGQGSAEAFF.